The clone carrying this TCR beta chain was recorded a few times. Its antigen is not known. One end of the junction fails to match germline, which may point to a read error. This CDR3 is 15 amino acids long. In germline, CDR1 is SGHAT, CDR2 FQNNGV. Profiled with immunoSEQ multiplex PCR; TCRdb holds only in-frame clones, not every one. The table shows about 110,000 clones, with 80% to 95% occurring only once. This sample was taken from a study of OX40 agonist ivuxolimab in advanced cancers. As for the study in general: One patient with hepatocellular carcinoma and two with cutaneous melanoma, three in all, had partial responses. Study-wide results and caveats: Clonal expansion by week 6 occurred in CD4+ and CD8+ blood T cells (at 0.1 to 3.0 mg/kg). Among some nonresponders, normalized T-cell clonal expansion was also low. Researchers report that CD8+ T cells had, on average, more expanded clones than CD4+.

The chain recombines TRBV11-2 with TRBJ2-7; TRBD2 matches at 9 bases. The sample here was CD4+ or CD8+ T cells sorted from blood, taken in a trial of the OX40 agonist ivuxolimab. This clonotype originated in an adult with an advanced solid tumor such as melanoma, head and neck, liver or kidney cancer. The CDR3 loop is CASSLAASGTTLGDF. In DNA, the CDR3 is TGTGCCAGCAGCTTAGCGGCTAGCGGGACTACCTTAGGGGACTTC.